These 32 T cell receptor beta chains were sequenced from one sample in a study of identical twins (dated by TCRdb to the mid-2010s). To prepare the library, 5' RACE was applied. Sequencing was performed on an Illumina HiSeq 2000. The public sequencing data were trimmed at Q25 with fastp and processed into clonotypes with MiXCR by TCRdb, which kept only in-frame beta chains. Here each entry gathers all rows of one CDR3 protein and keeps the most common genes and DNA. The sample includes nearly 900,000 distinct CDR3 sequences, with 9% to 15% observed a single time. In total, the top ten clones hold under 2% of the sample. These same records also appear under a second study, on yellow fever vaccine responses in identical twins.

The specimen was PBMCs. The receptors here all came from a woman between 18 and 29 years old in good health.

The genes are TRBV9 and TRBJ2-2; the D is unclear. The CDR3 has 16 residues. V shed 4 bases and J shed 1 base, with 14 bases lying between them. Germline assignment: CDR1 SGDLS and CDR2 YYNGEE. CDR3 nucleotides: TGTGCCAGCAGCCCCATGCGGTGGAGGAACACCGGGGAGCTGTTTTTT. The encoded protein is CASSPMRWRNTGELFF.

This clonotype was recorded a few times. This chain connects TRBV7-9 to TRBJ2-3; D is perhaps TRBD1 or TRBD2 (5 bases each). CDR3 length: 16 residues. The germline CDR1 and CDR2 sequences are SEHNR and FQNEAQ (reference sequence). V lost 2 bases and J 5 bases, leaving 17 bases between the germline ends. The CDR3 loop reads CASSLLIGAFQDTQYF. CDR3 DNA: TGTGCCAGCAGCTTACTTATCGGGGCGTTTCAAGATACGCAGTATTTT.

The rearrangement links TRBV20-1 to TRBJ1-1; no reliable D call. CDR1 is DFQATT and CDR2 is SNEGSKA in the germline V gene (reference sequence). With 0 bases removed from V and 2 bases from J, the gap between germline ends came to 13 bases. The CDR3 runs 15 residues. CDR3 bases: TGCAGTGCTAGAGATACGACGTACTTAAACACTGAAGCTTTCTTT. Amino acid sequence: CSARDTTYLNTEAFF.

The rearrangement links TRBV20-1 to TRBJ2-1, with 11 positions matching TRBD2. CDR3 length equals 16 residues. V trimming: 0 bases; J trimming: 6 bases; junction bases outside the gene matches: 7. Looked up from germline, CDR1 is DFQATT and CDR2 is SNEGSKA (reference sequence). The CDR3 reads CSARDLGLAGGNEQFF. CDR3 DNA: TGCAGTGCTAGAGATCTCGGCCTAGCGGGGGGCAATGAGCAGTTCTTC.

This clonotype was picked up a small number of times. The chain combines TRBV6-5 with TRBJ2-3, with D possibly matching TRBD1 (5 bases). The CDR3 totals 15 residues. V was cut by 2 bases and J by 2 bases, with 11 bases left in between. The germline CDR1 and CDR2 sequences are MNHEY and SVGAGI. CDR3 bases: TGTGCCAGCAGTTACGGGCAGGGCCTCACAGATACGCAGTATTTT. This encodes CASSYGQGLTDTQYF.

This clonotype was observed at least ten times. The J gene is TRBJ2-3, the V gene TRBV4-1; D ambiguous. Between the trimmed V and J ends, which lost 0 bases and 6 bases, there was a span of 13 bases. The CDR3 is 15 residues long. The germline gives CDR1 MGHRA, CDR2 YSYEKL. CDR3 amino acids: CASSQDWSSRDTQYF. The CDR3 nucleotides are TGCGCCAGCAGCCAAGACTGGTCGTCCCGCGATACGCAGTATTTT.

Ten or more counts support this clonotype. This chain connects TRBV12-3 or TRBV12-4 to TRBJ1-2, with 10 bases lining up with TRBD1. The junction had 12 bases not matched to a gene; V was cut back by 7 bases and J by 7 bases. The CDR3 runs to 15 residues. This CDR3 reads CASNAGGQGFRGYTF. The CDR3 nucleotides read TGTGCCAGCAACGCCGGGGGACAGGGGTTTCGTGGCTACACCTTC.

This chain connects TRBV3-1 to TRBJ2-3, with no clear D. There are 14 residues in the CDR3. V was clipped by 5 bases and J by 3 bases, with 12 bases between them. Germline-derived CDR1 and CDR2 are LGHDT and YNNKEL (reference sequence). The CDR3 DNA follows: TGTGCCAGCAGCTTCCCTGCGGTAACAGATACGCAGTATTTT. Protein sequence: CASSFPAVTDTQYF.

The chain carries TRBV20-1 and TRBJ2-5; perhaps TRBD2 as D (7 bases). CDR3 size: 16 residues. Germline assignment: CDR1 DFQATT and CDR2 SNEGSKA (reference sequence). V lost 1 base and J 0 bases, leaving 15 bases between the germline ends. The CDR3 nucleotides are TGCAGTGCTAGAGCCAAATGGGGGGGGCACCAAGAGACCCAGTACTTC. It translates to CSARAKWGGHQETQYF.

The rearrangement links TRBV7-9 to TRBJ2-3; D is unresolved. V was pared by 1 base and J by 1 base, with 9 bases between. The germline CDR1 and CDR2 sequences are SEHNR and FQNEAQ (reference sequence). The CDR3 length is 15 residues. The CDR3 sequence is CASSLGVQGTDTQYF. In DNA form, the CDR3 reads TGTGCCAGCAGCTTAGGTGTCCAGGGCACAGATACGCAGTATTTT. The full variable domain, with the rest looked up from reference TRBV7-9 and TRBJ2-3, is DTGVSQNPRHKITKRGQNVTFRCDPISEHNRLYWYRQTLGQGPEFLTYFQNEAQLEKSRLLSDRFSAERPKGSFSTLEIQRTEQGDSAMYLCASSLGVQGTDTQYFGPGTRLTVL.

The chain carries TRBV28 and TRBJ2-1, with unresolved D. There are 15 residues in the CDR3. Trimming cost V 6 bases and J 0 bases, with 12 bases left between them. Germline values: CDR1 MDHEN, CDR2 SYDVKM. In DNA, the CDR3 is TGTGCCAGCAGCTCTTACCCAAGCTCCTACAATGAGCAGTTCTTC. This gives the protein CASSSYPSSYNEQFF.

The rearrangement joins TRBV4-1 to TRBJ2-5; perhaps TRBD2 as D (5 bases). Trimming took 2 bases from V and 4 from J, leaving 14 bases between them. Germline V CDR1 and CDR2: MGHRA, YSYEKL. This CDR3 contains 15 residues. The CDR3 reads CASSQLGIWGETQYF. The CDR3 nucleotides are TGCGCCAGCAGCCAACTCGGGATTTGGGGAGAGACCCAGTACTTC.

This clonotype was counted a few times. This chain connects TRBV2 to TRBJ1-2; D is perhaps TRBD1 (5 bases). The CDR3 runs to 15 residues. Germline CDR1 reads SNHLY; CDR2 reads FYNNEI. Trimming shortened V by 3 bases and J by 9 bases, and 20 bases separated the two germline ends. The CDR3 is CASSEVGGAKSSYTF. For the CDR3, the DNA is TGTGCCAGCAGTGAGGTTGGGGGAGCGAAGTCCAGCTACACCTTC.

This clonotype was found many times. The chain has TRBV12-3 or TRBV12-4 and TRBJ2-5; D possibly corresponds to TRBD1 (6 bases). The CDR3 length is 15 residues. The ends were cut back, 6 bases at V and 5 bases at J, with 19 bases in the middle. Here the CDR3 DNA reads TGTGCCAGCAGCCAAGATCGTACAGGGTTTGAGACCCAGTACTTC. The encoded protein is CASSQDRTGFETQYF.

This chain links TRBV12-3 or TRBV12-4 with TRBJ2-5, with 11 bases identical to TRBD2. This CDR3 contains 16 residues. V shed 5 bases and J 7 bases; nucleotides not matched to a gene: 12. CDR3 coding DNA: TGTGCCAGCAGTCCTATAGCGGGAGGGATTTGGGGGACCCAGTACTTC. Its translation is CASSPIAGGIWGTQYF.

Turning to this clonotype: At one boundary the junction diverges from the germline segment, which might be a read error. The gene calls are TRBV20-1 and TRBJ2-1; 15 nucleotides match TRBD2. The germline gives CDR1 DFQATT, CDR2 SNEGSKA (reference sequence). The CDR3 consists of 18 residues. The CDR3 coding sequence is TGCTGTGCTAGGGGGACTAGCGGGAGGAGTGGAGATTGGAATGAGCAGTTCTTC. The encoded protein is CCARGTSGRSGDWNEQFF.

This clonotype was seen only a few times. In DNA form, the CDR3 reads TGTGCCAGCAGTTTCCAGGGGGCGCGGATGGACACTGAAGCTTTCTTT. Translation: CASSFQGARMDTEAFF. The rearrangement uses TRBV12-3 or TRBV12-4 and TRBJ1-1; 8 nucleotides match TRBD1. V lost 3 bases, J lost 3 bases, and 9 bases stayed unmatched. This CDR3 has 16 amino acids.

This clonotype was seen only a few times. This chain joins TRBV10-3 and TRBJ2-5; 8 bases fit TRBD1. The CDR3 runs 16 residues. The germline V gene has CDR1 ENHRY and CDR2 SYGVKD. J was trimmed by 4 bases and V by 2 bases; bases with no gene match: 9. CDR3 in DNA: TGTGCCATCAGTGAGCCGGACAGGGATTTGAGAGAGACCCAGTACTTC. Translating gives CAISEPDRDLRETQYF.

This clonotype was recorded many times. The CDR3 bases are TGTGCCAGCAGCCAAGTTATCTTAGCGGGATACTCGGCCGGGGAGCTGTTTTTT. Protein sequence: CASSQVILAGYSAGELFF. The chain uses TRBV14 and TRBJ2-2; TRBD2 matches at 8 bases. Losses at the gene ends were 1 base for V and 6 bases for J; bases not matched to a gene: 13. This CDR3 has 18 residues. From germline, CDR1 is SGHDN and CDR2 FVKESK. The entire variable domain, with the rest obtained from reference TRBV14 and TRBJ2-2, is as follows: EAGVTQFPSHSVIEKGQTVTLRCDPISGHDNLYWYRRVMGKEIKFLLHFVKESKQDESGMPNNRFLAERTGGTYSTLKVQPAELEDSGVYFCASSQVILAGYSAGELFFGEGSRLTVL.

This clonotype was recorded a few times. The chain employs TRBV7-8 and TRBJ2-1; 14 nucleotides align to TRBD2. V dropped 4 bases and J dropped 0; count of bases not matched to a gene: 5. Germline CDR1 and CDR2: SGHVS and FQNEAQ. The CDR3 is made up of 18 amino acids. This CDR3 reads CASSSFGTSGSSYNEQFF. DNA for the CDR3: TGTGCCAGCAGCTCGTTCGGGACTAGCGGGAGCTCCTACAATGAGCAGTTCTTC. The full variable domain, its missing parts supplied by reference TRBV7-8 and TRBJ2-1, is GAGVSQSPRYKVAKRGQDVALRCDPISGHVSLFWYQQALGQGPEFLTYFQNEAQLDKSGLPSDRFFAERPEGSVSTLKIQRTQQEDSAVYLCASSSFGTSGSSYNEQFFGPGTRLTVL.

This chain links TRBV6-1 with TRBJ2-3; D is unclear. This CDR3 has 14 amino acids. Trimming shortened V by 1 base and J by 4 bases, and 9 bases separated the two germline ends. Germline V gene sequence: CDR1 MNHNS, CDR2 SASEGT. DNA for the CDR3: TGTGCCAGCAGTGAAGGCTGGGCGGCAGATACGCAGTATTTT. Protein sequence: CASSEGWAADTQYF.

V and J are TRBV27 and TRBJ1-1, with D possibly matching TRBD1 (6 bases). CDR1 is MNHEY, CDR2 SMNVEV, per germline (reference sequence). This CDR3 region has 13 residues. The V end lost 6 bases, the J end lost 4 bases, and 12 bases lay between the germline ends. DNA for the CDR3: TGTGCCAGCAGGGACAGAACGGTCACTGAAGCTTTCTTT. Its protein product is CASRDRTVTEAFF.

This clonotype was recorded at least ten times. The chain has TRBV7-8 and TRBJ2-3; possibly TRBD1 for D (6 bases). CDR3 length: 14 amino acids. Germline loops: CDR1 SGHVS, CDR2 FQNEAQ. V shed 5 bases and J shed 2 bases, with 11 bases lying between them. The CDR3 nucleotides are TGTGCCAGCAGCACCACAGGGAACACAGATACGCAGTATTTT. Its translation is CASSTTGNTDTQYF.

This clonotype was detected only a few times. This sequence joins TRBV12-3 or TRBV12-4 and TRBJ2-1, with 8 nucleotides matching TRBD2. Trimming removed 5 bases from V and 6 bases from J; junction bases left unmatched: 6. The CDR3 has 14 amino acids. The CDR3 coding sequence is TGTGCCAGCAGTACAGACGGGGGGGGCAATGAGCAGTTCTTC. This sequence encodes CASSTDGGGNEQFF.

The sample holds a few counts of this clonotype. The chain joins TRBV4-1 to TRBJ2-7, with 9 nucleotides matching TRBD1. V shed 1 base, J shed 6 bases, and the junction held 4 bases outside the gene matches. CDR1 MGHRA and CDR2 YSYEKL come from the germline V gene. The CDR3 has 14 residues. The CDR3 DNA reads TGCGCCAGCAGCCAAGCACAGGGGGCACGCGAGCAGTACTTC. Protein product: CASSQAQGAREQYF.

This clonotype was recorded many times. This chain uses TRBV12-3 or TRBV12-4 with TRBJ2-1, with D perhaps matching TRBD1 (6 bases). V gave up 3 bases and J gave up 5 bases, with 8 bases separating them. There are 13 residues in the CDR3. CDR3 residues: CASSLGANNEQFF. The CDR3 DNA follows: TGTGCCAGCAGTTTGGGGGCTAACAATGAGCAGTTCTTC.

This clonotype was recorded a few times. The chain recombines TRBV4-1 with TRBJ2-1; D may match TRBD1 or TRBD2 (6 bases each). The germline V gene has CDR1 MGHRA and CDR2 YSYEKL. V was trimmed by 2 bases and J by 10 bases, leaving 15 bases between them. CDR3 length: 14 residues. The CDR3 sequence: CASSQTTGAQEQFF. In DNA, the CDR3 is TGCGCCAGCAGCCAAACGACGGGGGCACAAGAGCAGTTCTTC.

The chain is built from TRBV2 and TRBJ2-3; D gene uncertain. V was clipped by 3 bases and J by 0 bases, with 10 bases between them. The CDR3 runs to 15 residues. CDR1 is SNHLY, CDR2 FYNNEI, per germline. CDR3 sequence (DNA): TGTGCCAGCAGTGATTTCGGGCAGAGCACAGATACGCAGTATTTT. Its protein product is CASSDFGQSTDTQYF.

This sequence joins TRBV29-1 and TRBJ2-7, with D tentatively TRBD1 or TRBD2 (5 bases each). V lost 7 bases and J 2 bases, leaving 15 bases between the germline ends. Germline CDR1 reads SQVTM; CDR2 reads ANQGSEA. The length of the CDR3 is 13 residues. CDR3 sequence: CSEGPVVAYEQYV. The CDR3 nucleotides read TGCAGCGAGGGACCTGTAGTCGCCTACGAGCAGTACGTC.

This chain links TRBV6-2 or TRBV6-3 with TRBJ2-3, with a tentative D call TRBD2 (5 bases). There are 14 residues in the CDR3. Germline V lookup: CDR1 MNHEY, CDR2 SVGEGT. V was cut by 6 bases and J by 3 bases, with 13 bases left in between. The CDR3 is CASRPLSGTDTQYF. The CDR3 DNA reads as TGTGCCAGCAGGCCCCTTTCGGGGACAGATACGCAGTATTTT.

This clonotype was seen repeatedly, ten times or more. The J gene is TRBJ2-1, the V gene TRBV5-5, with a weak D call TRBD1 (6 bases). Deletions cut 4 bases from V and 4 bases from J, with 15 bases between. The CDR3 is 15 residues long. Germline loops: CDR1 SGHKS, CDR2 YYEKEE (reference sequence). CDR3 nucleotide sequence: TGTGCCAGCAGCCTCCGGGACACAAGTTACAATGAGCAGTTCTTC. Translating it yields CASSLRDTSYNEQFF.

This clonotype was seen more than once but under ten times. This chain joins TRBV18 and TRBJ1-2, with 8 bases lining up with TRBD1. Germline V gene sequence: CDR1 KGHSH, CDR2 LQKENI. The CDR3 has 13 amino acids. The J segment lost 10 bases and the V segment lost 0 bases, leaving 4 bases of the junction unmatched. The CDR3 nucleotides read TGTGCCAGCTCACCACCCGCAGGGGGCGACTACACCTTC. This translates into CASSPPAGGDYTF.